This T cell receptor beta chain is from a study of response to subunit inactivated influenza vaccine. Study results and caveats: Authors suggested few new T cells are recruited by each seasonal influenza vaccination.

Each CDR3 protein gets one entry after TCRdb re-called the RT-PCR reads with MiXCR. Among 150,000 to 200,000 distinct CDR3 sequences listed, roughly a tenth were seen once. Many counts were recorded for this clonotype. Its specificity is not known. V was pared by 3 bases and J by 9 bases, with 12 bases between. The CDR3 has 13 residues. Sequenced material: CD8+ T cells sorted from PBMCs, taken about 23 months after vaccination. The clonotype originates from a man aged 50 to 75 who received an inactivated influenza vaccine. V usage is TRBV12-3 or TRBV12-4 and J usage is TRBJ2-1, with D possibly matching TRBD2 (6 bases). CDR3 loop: CASSLTRPGEQFF. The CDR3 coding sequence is TGTGCCAGCAGTTTGACTAGGCCGGGTGAGCAGTTCTTC.